This T cell receptor (beta chain) is from a study of response to subunit inactivated influenza vaccine. Notes on the study in general: Each seasonal influenza vaccination, the authors suggested, recruits few new T cells.

CDR3 length: 15 amino acids. Per the germline V gene, CDR1 is LGHDT and CDR2 is YNNKEL (reference sequence). The J segment lost 5 bases and the V segment lost 4 bases, leaving 10 bases of the junction unmatched. A word on this clonotype: Its antigen is undetermined.

TCRdb processed the RT-PCR reads anew with MiXCR; each CDR3 protein has one entry. The sample lists more than 450,000 distinct CDR3 sequences, roughly 12% seen once, with 10% to 13% in the top ten. This sequence was found in a man aged 50 to 60 who received an inactivated influenza vaccine. J is TRBJ2-5 and V is TRBV3-1, with TRBD2 matching over 7 bases. The input for sequencing was PBMCs from blood, taken on the day of vaccination. The CDR3 nucleotides read TGTGCCAGCAGCCCACTGGGACGGGAGGAGGAGACCCAGTACTTC. Translation: CASSPLGREEETQYF.